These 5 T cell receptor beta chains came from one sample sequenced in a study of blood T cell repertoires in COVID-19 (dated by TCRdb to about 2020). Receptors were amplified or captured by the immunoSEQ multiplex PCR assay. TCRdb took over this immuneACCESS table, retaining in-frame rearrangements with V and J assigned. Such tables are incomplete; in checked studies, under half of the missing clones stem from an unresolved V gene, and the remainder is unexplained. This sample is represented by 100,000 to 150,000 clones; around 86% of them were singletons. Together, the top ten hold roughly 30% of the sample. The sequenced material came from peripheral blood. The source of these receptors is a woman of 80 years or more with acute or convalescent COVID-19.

In nucleotides, the CDR3 is TGTGCCAGCTCAACTGCCCATCTTGGAGGGACAGGGAGTTCGTATGGCTACACCTTC. This translates into CASSTAHLGGTGSSYGYTF. The V gene is TRBV18, the J gene TRBJ1-2, with 9 bases matching TRBD1. The CDR3 runs to 19 residues. CDR1 KGHSH and CDR2 LQKENI come from the germline V gene. Germline trimming cut 5 bases from V and 5 bases from J; bases unmatched to any gene: 21.

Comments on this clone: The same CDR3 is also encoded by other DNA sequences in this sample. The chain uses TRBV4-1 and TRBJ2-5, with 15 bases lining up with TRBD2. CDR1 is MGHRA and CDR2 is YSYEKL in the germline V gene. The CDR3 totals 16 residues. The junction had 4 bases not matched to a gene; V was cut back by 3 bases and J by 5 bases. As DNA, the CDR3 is TGCGCCAGCAGCCAGGGACTAGCGGGGGGCGTGGAGACCCAGTACTTC. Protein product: CASSQGLAGGVETQYF.

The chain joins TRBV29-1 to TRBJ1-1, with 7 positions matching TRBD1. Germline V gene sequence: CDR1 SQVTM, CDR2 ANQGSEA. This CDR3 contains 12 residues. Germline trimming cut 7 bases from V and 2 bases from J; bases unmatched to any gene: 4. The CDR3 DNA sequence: TGCAGCGGGCACAGGGGTAACACTGAAGCTTTCTTT. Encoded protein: CSGHRGNTEAFF. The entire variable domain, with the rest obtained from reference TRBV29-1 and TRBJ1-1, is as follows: SAVISQKPSRDICQRGTSLTIQCQVDSQVTMMFWYRQQPGQSLTLIATANQGSEATYESGFVIDKFPISRPNLTFSTLTVSNMSPEDSSIYLCSGHRGNTEAFFGQGTRLTVV.

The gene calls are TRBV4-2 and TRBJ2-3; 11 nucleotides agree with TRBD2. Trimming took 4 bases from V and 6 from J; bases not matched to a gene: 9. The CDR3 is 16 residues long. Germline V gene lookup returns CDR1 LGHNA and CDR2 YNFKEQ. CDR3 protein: CASSRKLAGAGDTQYF. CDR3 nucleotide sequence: TGTGCCAGCAGCCGTAAACTAGCGGGGGCAGGGGATACGCAGTATTTT.

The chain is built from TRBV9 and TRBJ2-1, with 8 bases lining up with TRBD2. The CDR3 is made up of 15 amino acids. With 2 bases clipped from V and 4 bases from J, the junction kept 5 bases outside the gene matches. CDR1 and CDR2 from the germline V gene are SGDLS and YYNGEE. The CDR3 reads CASSVTGGIYNEQFF. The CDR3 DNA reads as TGTGCCAGCAGCGTTACGGGGGGGATTTACAATGAGCAGTTCTTC.